These 28 T cell receptor beta chains originate from one sample sequenced in a study of cytomegalovirus exposure and HLA in healthy donors. Method: immunoSEQ multiplex PCR; TCRdb's copy keeps in-frame clones and lacks some. The table records about 130,000 clones, just under 90% of them present only once. The specimen was PBMCs. All receptors come from a man aged 25 to 40 in good health and CMV-seronegative.

CDR3 region: CASSLLAGVAYEQYF. For the CDR3, the DNA is TGTGCCAGCAGTTTATTGGCAGGGGTGGCCTACGAGCAGTACTTC. The V gene is TRBV27, the J gene TRBJ2-7, with D tentatively TRBD1 (6 bases). Germline values: CDR1 MNHEY, CDR2 SMNVEV (reference sequence). This CDR3 has 15 residues. The ends were cut back, 1 base at V and 2 bases at J, with 12 bases in the middle.

The chain recombines TRBV11-2 with TRBJ2-7; no firm D call. V was pared by 6 bases and J by 4 bases, with 7 bases between. CDR3 length: 11 residues. Germline-derived CDR1 and CDR2 are SGHAT and FQNNGV. The CDR3 region has the DNA TGTGCCAGCAGGGGCCAGTACGAGCAGTACTTC. This sequence encodes CASRGQYEQYF. The full variable domain, completed using reference TRBV11-2 and TRBJ2-7, is EAGVAQSPRYKIIEKRQSVAFWCNPISGHATLYWYQQILGQGPKLLIQFQNNGVVDDSQLPKDRFSAERLKGVDSTLKIQPAKLEDSAVYLCASRGQYEQYFGPGTRLTVT.

The rearrangement uses TRBV9 and TRBJ2-3; TRBD2 is a possible D gene (5 bases). Germline CDR1 is SGDLS and CDR2 is YYNGEE. CDR3 length equals 16 residues. V was cut by 0 bases and J by 0 bases, with 11 bases left in between. CDR3 loop: CASSVGSGLSTDTQYF. The CDR3 bases are TGTGCCAGCAGCGTAGGGAGCGGCCTAAGCACAGATACGCAGTATTTT. The whole variable domain, remainder taken from reference TRBV9 and TRBJ2-3, is DSGVTQTPKHLITATGQRVTLRCSPRSGDLSVYWYQQSLDQGLQFLIQYYNGEERAKGNILERFSAQQFPDLHSELNLSSLELGDSALYFCASSVGSGLSTDTQYFGPGTRLTVL.

The V and J genes are TRBV7-2 and TRBJ2-5; 7 bases agree with TRBD2. The V gene's germline CDR1 is SGHTA and CDR2 FQGNSA. V dropped 0 bases and J dropped 4; count of bases not matched to a gene: 2. The CDR3 consists of 14 residues. The CDR3 DNA reads TGTGCCAGCAGCTTAGCCCCGGGAGGAGAGACCCAGTACTTC. This gives the protein CASSLAPGGETQYF.

This rearrangement joins TRBV19 to TRBJ1-6; no clear D gene. This CDR3 contains 15 residues. V dropped 5 bases and J dropped 7 bases, with 15 bases sitting between them. Germline V CDR1 and CDR2: LNHDA, SQIVND (reference sequence). The CDR3 coding sequence is TGTGCCAGTAGTCATGGTGCGGGCGTAAATTCACCCCTCCACTTT. Translated, it gives CASSHGAGVNSPLHF.

This clone was counted only a few times. This rearrangement joins TRBV7-2 to TRBJ1-6; 8 nucleotides line up with TRBD1. This CDR3 contains 14 residues. Germline V lookup: CDR1 SGHTA, CDR2 FQGNSA. V dropped 6 bases and J dropped 9; count of bases not matched to a gene: 7. CDR3 in amino acids: CASSPDRVRSPLHF. The CDR3 coding sequence is TGTGCCAGCAGTCCGGACAGGGTACGTTCACCCCTCCACTTT.

The chain recombines TRBV7-2 with TRBJ2-5, with 8 bases lining up with TRBD2. V shed 3 bases, J shed 2 bases, and the junction held 8 bases outside the gene matches. The CDR3 is made up of 16 amino acids. Per the germline V gene, CDR1 is SGHTA and CDR2 is FQGNSA. This CDR3 is CASSFGNLAGQETQYF. In DNA, the CDR3 is TGTGCCAGCAGCTTCGGAAACTTAGCGGGGCAAGAGACCCAGTACTTC.

In DNA form, the CDR3 reads TGTGCCAGCAACAGGGGTTTTTTCGAGCAGTACTTC. Translation: CASNRGFFEQYF. The chain uses TRBV28 and TRBJ2-7; 7 nucleotides align to TRBD1. Germline assignment: CDR1 MDHEN and CDR2 SYDVKM. CDR3 length: 12 amino acids. The V and J ends lost 7 bases and 6 bases, in that order; junction bases with no gene match: 6.

The CDR3, as DNA: TGTGCCAGCAGCAAAGCGCTTTGTCAGGGGCTCACCGATCAGCCCCAGCATTTT. It codes for CASSKALCQGLTDQPQHF. This chain connects TRBV21-1 to TRBJ1-5; no check of the table's D call, TRBD1, against the DNA was made. TRBV21-1 is classified as a pseudogene. The CDR3 runs 18 residues.

The chain combines TRBV5-4 with TRBJ2-7; a possible D gene is TRBD1 (5 bases). CDR3 length: 13 residues. The V end lost 4 bases, the J end lost 1 base, and 9 bases lay between the germline ends. The V gene's germline CDR1 is SGHNT and CDR2 YYREEE (reference sequence). The CDR3 region is CASSRQGSYEQYF. CDR3 sequence (DNA): TGTGCCAGCAGCCGGCAGGGTTCCTACGAGCAGTACTTC.

The gene calls are TRBV27 and TRBJ1-2; 8 positions match TRBD1. Germline-derived CDR1 and CDR2 are MNHEY and SMNVEV (reference sequence). The CDR3 loop spans 13 amino acids. Germline trimming cut 8 bases from V and 5 bases from J; bases unmatched to any gene: 7. The CDR3 here is CASHRQGAYGYTF. The CDR3 bases are TGTGCCAGCCATAGGCAGGGGGCTTATGGCTACACCTTC.

The chain recombines TRBV11-3 with TRBJ1-1; 8 bases match TRBD1. The germline gives CDR1 SGHNT, CDR2 YENEEA. V lost 5 bases and J lost 8; bases outside the gene matches: 7. This CDR3 has 13 residues. In nucleotides, the CDR3 is TGTGCCAGCAGCCTAGTACAGGGGGAAGAAGCTTTCTTT. Translation: CASSLVQGEEAFF.

This chain joins TRBV7-9 and TRBJ1-1; 8 bases match TRBD1. From germline, CDR1 is SEHNR and CDR2 FQNEAQ (reference sequence). V shed 5 bases, J shed 1 base, and the junction held 12 bases outside the gene matches. The CDR3 extends over 17 amino acids. The CDR3 coding sequence is TGTGCCAGCAGCAACCGGGACAGGAAAGGCGGGAACACTGAAGCTTTCTTT. This gives the protein CASSNRDRKGGNTEAFF.

The V call is TRBV5-1, the J call TRBJ2-6; no definite D call. The germline V gene encodes CDR1 SGHRS and CDR2 YFSETQ. This CDR3 has 17 residues. Trimming took 1 base from V and 0 from J, leaving 11 bases between them. The DNA of the CDR3 is TGCGCCAGCAGCTTGCCCCTTGTGAGCTCTGGGGCCAACGTCCTGACTTTC. It yields the protein CASSLPLVSSGANVLTF.

The rearrangement joins TRBV4-3 to TRBJ2-3; weak D call: TRBD2 (5 bases). The CDR3 contains 16 residues. Trimming took 0 bases from V and 3 from J, leaving 13 bases between them. Looked up from germline, CDR1 is LGHNA and CDR2 is YSLEER. The CDR3 is CASSQDPYGDTDTQYF. The CDR3 DNA reads as TGCGCCAGCAGCCAAGATCCGTACGGGGATACAGATACGCAGTATTTT.

The CDR3 sequence: CASSLVAGEIQETQYF. DNA of the CDR3: TGTGCCAGCAGTTTAGTGGCGGGGGAGATACAAGAGACCCAGTACTTC. V is TRBV27 and J is TRBJ2-5, with TRBD2 matching 7 bases. V lost 2 bases, J lost 2 bases, and 8 bases stayed unmatched. The CDR3 is 16 residues long. Germline V gene lookup returns CDR1 MNHEY and CDR2 SMNVEV (reference sequence).

The V gene is TRBV6-6, the J gene TRBJ2-5; 8 nucleotides align to TRBD2. From germline, CDR1 is MNHNY and CDR2 SVGAGI (reference sequence). V was clipped by 2 bases and J by 5 bases; unmatched bases: 4. CDR3 length: 14 amino acids. CDR3 region: CASSYMRGAETQYF. CDR3 DNA: TGTGCCAGCAGTTACATGCGGGGGGCTGAGACCCAGTACTTC.

The chain recombines TRBV18 with TRBJ2-2, with D maybe TRBD2 (6 bases). The germline V and J ends were trimmed by 1 base and 5 bases, with 11 bases remaining between them. Looked up from germline, CDR1 is KGHSH and CDR2 is LQKENI. The CDR3 contains 15 residues. DNA of the CDR3: TGTGCCAGCTCACCACTAGAGGGGAGGACCGGGGAGCTGTTTTTT. Its translation: CASSPLEGRTGELFF.

The chain employs TRBV5-1 and TRBJ2-1; perhaps TRBD1 as D (5 bases). V was clipped by 0 bases and J by 0 bases, with 7 bases between them. The CDR3 sequence is 15 residues long. Germline values: CDR1 SGHRS, CDR2 YFSETQ. The CDR3, as DNA: TGCGCCAGCAGCTTGGAGGGGAACTCCTACAATGAGCAGTTCTTC. Translation gives CASSLEGNSYNEQFF.

This clone appeared a single time. The chain is built from TRBV9 and TRBJ2-7; perhaps TRBD2 as D (6 bases). CDR3 length equals 14 residues. Germline V gene sequence: CDR1 SGDLS, CDR2 YYNGEE. The V gene lost 4 bases and the J gene lost 6 bases, with 17 bases spanning the gap. This CDR3 reads CASSPGTGVLEQYF. As DNA, the CDR3 is TGTGCCAGCAGCCCAGGGACGGGGGTTCTCGAGCAGTACTTC.

Only one count was recorded for this clone. CDR3 loop: CASWGDTEAFF. DNA for the CDR3: TGCGCCAGCTGGGGGGATACTGAAGCTTTCTTT. The V call is TRBV4-1, the J call TRBJ1-1, with D possibly matching TRBD1 (5 bases). In germline, CDR1 is MGHRA, CDR2 YSYEKL. The CDR3 runs 11 residues. Trimming took off 8 bases at V and 5 bases at J, with 9 bases between the two ends.

The gene calls are TRBV6-5 and TRBJ2-5; D is possibly TRBD2 (5 bases). Trimming took off 5 bases at V and 1 base at J, with 14 bases between the two ends. The germline V gene encodes CDR1 MNHEY and CDR2 SVGAGI. There are 15 residues in the CDR3. The chain's CDR3 is CASSPPFGVQETQYF. CDR3 coding DNA: TGTGCCAGCAGTCCCCCTTTCGGGGTCCAAGAGACCCAGTACTTC.

The rearrangement links TRBV5-1 to TRBJ2-3, with 8 bases matching TRBD2. The J segment lost 5 bases and the V segment lost 2 bases, leaving 10 bases of the junction unmatched. This CDR3 is built from 16 residues. The germline V gene has CDR1 SGHRS and CDR2 YFSETQ. CDR3 coding DNA: TGCGCCAGCAGCTTATATACCGGGGGGGCCGGAGATACGCAGTATTTT. Translation: CASSLYTGGAGDTQYF.

The genes are TRBV5-1 and TRBJ2-2, with 9 bases identical to TRBD1. Germline V CDR1 and CDR2: SGHRS, YFSETQ. The CDR3 spans 16 residues. Losses at the gene ends were 3 bases for V and 5 bases for J; bases not matched to a gene: 8. The CDR3 sequence: CASSSPGQGSTGELFF. The CDR3 DNA sequence: TGCGCCAGCAGCTCGCCGGGACAGGGTTCGACCGGGGAGCTGTTTTTT.

The V gene is TRBV5-1, the J gene TRBJ1-2; TRBD1 matches 9 bases. Germline V gene sequence: CDR1 SGHRS, CDR2 YFSETQ. The CDR3 sequence is 13 residues long. With 4 bases clipped from V and 6 bases from J, the junction kept 4 bases outside the gene matches. The CDR3 loop is CASSSRDRDGYTF. The CDR3 DNA reads as TGCGCCAGCAGCAGCCGGGACAGGGATGGCTACACCTTC.

The CDR3 here is CASSLVRLAGILNYEQYF. The CDR3 bases are TGTGCCAGCAGCTTAGTTCGTCTAGCGGGGATCCTCAACTACGAGCAGTACTTC. The V call is TRBV7-2, the J call TRBJ2-7, with 9 bases matching TRBD2. Germline trimming cut 1 base from V and 3 bases from J; bases unmatched to any gene: 13. The V gene's germline CDR1 is SGHTA and CDR2 FQGNSA. CDR3 length: 18 residues.

The chain joins TRBV19 to TRBJ1-5, with TRBD1 matching 10 bases. CDR1 and CDR2 from the germline V gene are LNHDA and SQIVND (reference sequence). The CDR3 has 17 amino acids. Trimming removed 7 bases from V and 2 bases from J; junction bases left unmatched: 11. The CDR3 loop is CASTLLGQGGGNQPQHF. CDR3 sequence (DNA): TGTGCCAGTACCCTACTCGGACAGGGGGGAGGCAATCAGCCCCAGCATTTT.

V and J are TRBV29-1 and TRBJ1-5; D is undetermined. Germline-derived CDR1 and CDR2 are SQVTM and ANQGSEA. The V end was cut by 2 bases, the J end by 4 bases, with 6 bases between. The CDR3 contains 12 residues. CDR3 DNA sequence: TGCAGCGTTGAAAACAGAAATCAGCCCCAGCATTTT. Its translation: CSVENRNQPQHF.